The 27 T cell receptor beta chains below come from one sample, sequenced in a study of blood T cell repertoires in COVID-19. Clones were sequenced by immunoSEQ multiplex PCR, and TCRdb holds only the in-frame ones, with some missing. The sample lists about 180,000 clones; approximately 85% were seen once. Sequenced sample: peripheral blood. These receptors all come from an elderly man with COVID-19, enrolled during active disease.

The chain links TRBV28 to TRBJ2-7, with D possibly TRBD1 on 6 matching bases. Germline V CDR1 and CDR2: MDHEN, SYDVKM. The CDR3 has 16 amino acids. V lost 6 bases to trimming and J lost 7 bases, with 25 bases between them. DNA for the CDR3: TGTGCCAGCAGCTACCGAACAGGGCCGAGCCGAGAAGAGCAGTACTTC. This sequence encodes CASSYRTGPSREEQYF.

This sequence joins TRBV18 and TRBJ2-1; 9 positions match TRBD2. After removal of 6 bases from V and 2 bases from J, the junction contained 2 bases not matched to a gene. CDR1 and CDR2 from the germline V gene are KGHSH and LQKENI. The CDR3 extends over 14 amino acids. The CDR3 coding sequence is TGTGCCAGCTCCCGCGGGGGGGCCTACAATGAGCAGTTCTTC. Translation gives CASSRGGAYNEQFF.

The chain employs TRBV5-4 and TRBJ1-1; 8 nucleotides align to TRBD1. The CDR3 extends over 14 amino acids. Per the germline V gene, CDR1 is SGHNT and CDR2 is YYREEE (reference sequence). With 3 bases clipped from V and 2 bases from J, the junction kept 3 bases outside the gene matches. CDR3 in DNA: TGTGCCAGCAGCTCAGACAGGGGAAACACTGAAGCTTTCTTT. It codes for CASSSDRGNTEAFF.

This chain links TRBV5-6 with TRBJ1-1; D is uncertain. Germline V gene sequence: CDR1 SGHDT, CDR2 YYEEEE. The CDR3 covers 14 residues. The V end lost 0 bases, the J end lost 4 bases, and 10 bases lay between the germline ends. CDR3 loop: CASSLAGGGTEAFF. DNA for the CDR3: TGTGCCAGCAGCTTGGCCGGAGGAGGCACTGAAGCTTTCTTT.

The table lists this clone with a few counts. The chain recombines TRBV28 with TRBJ2-5; 7 nucleotides line up with TRBD1. CDR3 length: 13 residues. The germline CDR1 and CDR2 sequences are MDHEN and SYDVKM. Unmatched junction bases numbered 5, after V lost 5 bases and J lost 5 bases. CDR3 coding DNA: TGTGCCAGCAGTGTAGGGGGCCGCGAGACCCAGTACTTC. This translates into CASSVGGRETQYF.

This chain joins TRBV18 and TRBJ1-2, with D tentatively TRBD1 (6 bases). The germline V and J ends were trimmed by 3 bases and 2 bases, with 7 bases remaining between them. Germline assignment: CDR1 KGHSH and CDR2 LQKENI. This CDR3 is 13 amino acids long. The CDR3 loop is CASSPQGNYGYTF. CDR3 nucleotide sequence: TGTGCCAGCTCACCCCAGGGGAACTATGGCTACACCTTC.

This clone has only one observation. The chain joins TRBV2 to TRBJ1-5, with 10 positions matching TRBD1. Trimming cost V 6 bases and J 4 bases; bases outside gene matches: 6. This CDR3 contains 15 residues. In germline, CDR1 is SNHLY, CDR2 FYNNEI. DNA for the CDR3: TGTGCCAGCAGGGGCAGGACAGGGGGAAATCAGCCCCAGCATTTT. This encodes CASRGRTGGNQPQHF. Complete variable domain (other parts from reference TRBV2 and TRBJ1-5): EPEVTQTPSHQVTQMGQEVILRCVPISNHLYFYWYRQILGQKVEFLVSFYNNEISEKSEIFDDQFSVERPDGSNFTLKIRSTKLEDSAMYFCASRGRTGGNQPQHFGDGTRLSIL.

The chain uses TRBV19 and TRBJ2-5, with 14 bases that match TRBD2. V was pared by 6 bases and J by 3 bases, with 12 bases of the junction left unmatched. Germline V gene lookup returns CDR1 LNHDA and CDR2 SQIVND (reference sequence). CDR3 length: 18 amino acids. The CDR3 here is CASSRFGLAGGREETQYF. As DNA, the CDR3 is TGTGCCAGTAGCCGATTTGGACTAGCGGGGGGCCGGGAAGAGACCCAGTACTTC.

This clone has a single count. This rearrangement joins TRBV7-2 to TRBJ2-2; the D gene is possibly TRBD1 (6 bases). Germline CDR1 SGHTA, CDR2 FQGNSA. This CDR3 has 15 residues. Trimming shortened V by 10 bases and J by 7 bases, and 22 bases separated the two germline ends. The CDR3 nucleotides read TGTGCCACAGGGGTATCAAGCAGGGCGGTCGGGGAGCTGTTTTTT. Translating it yields CATGVSSRAVGELFF.

The chain links TRBV18 to TRBJ1-4; D is undetermined. Germline V gene sequence: CDR1 KGHSH, CDR2 LQKENI. The CDR3 covers 15 residues. V lost 5 bases and J lost 4, with 14 bases in between. This CDR3 is CASSATAQNNEKLFF. CDR3 nucleotides: TGTGCCAGCTCAGCCACGGCACAGAATAATGAAAAACTGTTTTTT.

The chain uses TRBV4-1 and TRBJ2-7, with D possibly TRBD1 on 6 matching bases. The germline CDR1 and CDR2 sequences are MGHRA and YSYEKL. This CDR3 has 15 amino acids. Trimming cost V 0 bases and J 3 bases, with 12 bases left between them. CDR3 coding DNA: TGCGCCAGCAGCCAAGAACAGGGAGCTCACTACGAGCAGTACTTC. It translates to CASSQEQGAHYEQYF.

Remarks on this clone: The identical CDR3 is also encoded by other nucleotide sequences in the sample. V gene TRBV14 combines with J gene TRBJ1-4, with 8 bases fitting TRBD1. Germline CDR1 SGHDN, CDR2 FVKESK. V shed 4 bases, J shed 2 bases, and the junction held 6 bases outside the gene matches. This CDR3 spans 16 amino acids. CDR3 DNA: TGTGCCAGCAGCCCCAGGCAGGGGGCTACTAATGAAAAACTGTTTTTT. Its protein product is CASSPRQGATNEKLFF.

DNA of the CDR3: TGTGCCAGCTGGCTGCCGGACACAGCTAACTATGGCTACACCTTC. Residues: CASWLPDTANYGYTF. The V call is TRBV6-5, the J call TRBJ1-2, with a possible D match to TRBD1 (5 bases). CDR1 is MNHEY and CDR2 is SVGAGI in the germline V gene. The length of the CDR3 is 15 residues. Trimming removed 8 bases at V and 0 bases at J, with 16 bases between.

CDR3 sequence: CASSFTGDRQPQHF. DNA for the CDR3: TGTGCCAGCAGCTTTACAGGGGATAGGCAGCCCCAGCATTTT. This chain links TRBV7-9 with TRBJ1-5; 7 bases line up with TRBD1. J gave up 7 bases and V 3 bases, and 6 bases lay outside the gene matches. This CDR3 spans 14 amino acids. Germline V gives CDR1 SEHNR, CDR2 FQNEAQ (reference sequence).

This clone is a singleton in its sample. The chain employs TRBV5-1 and TRBJ2-3; tentatively, D is TRBD1 (6 bases). CDR3 size: 13 residues. Per the germline V gene, CDR1 is SGHRS and CDR2 is YFSETQ. The germline V and J ends were trimmed by 5 bases and 7 bases, with 14 bases remaining between them. In DNA, the CDR3 is TGCGCCAGCAGTTCTACAGGGAGCAATACGCAGTATTTT. Its translation: CASSSTGSNTQYF.

V is TRBV18 and J is TRBJ1-5; D perhaps matches TRBD1 (5 bases). V lost 6 bases to trimming and J lost 4 bases, with 7 bases between them. This CDR3 has 12 residues. From germline, CDR1 is KGHSH and CDR2 LQKENI. CDR3 nucleotide sequence: TGTGCCAGCTCTACAGGAAATCAGCCCCAGCATTTT. Translating it yields CASSTGNQPQHF.

The chain combines TRBV10-3 with TRBJ2-1; 11 nucleotides match TRBD2. The CDR3 is 15 residues long. Germline V gene lookup returns CDR1 ENHRY and CDR2 SYGVKD. V dropped 8 bases and J dropped 8; count of bases not matched to a gene: 11. In DNA, the CDR3 is TGTGCCATCGGCCCTATAGCGGGGGGGCGGGATGAGCAGTTCTTC. Its protein is CAIGPIAGGRDEQFF.

CDR3 nucleotide sequence: TGTGCCAGCAGCGATCGACAGGATTCACCCCTCCACTTT. Its protein is CASSDRQDSPLHF. The rearrangement links TRBV9 to TRBJ1-6; D perhaps matches TRBD1 (6 bases). Germline-derived CDR1 and CDR2 are SGDLS and YYNGEE. CDR3 length equals 13 residues. The V gene lost 3 bases and the J gene lost 8 bases, with 9 bases spanning the gap.

This chain links TRBV7-9 with TRBJ1-2, with 7 bases aligning to TRBD1. This CDR3 region has 14 residues. Germline CDR1 and CDR2: SEHNR and FQNEAQ (reference sequence). The V gene end was trimmed by 5 bases and the J gene end by 8 bases; junction bases not matched to a gene: 11. The CDR3 reads CASSADRALGGYTF. The CDR3 bases are TGTGCCAGCAGCGCCGACAGGGCACTAGGCGGCTACACCTTC.

The rearrangement uses TRBV11-1 and TRBJ2-5; TRBD1 aligns across 9 bases. Germline V gene lookup returns CDR1 SGHAT and CDR2 FQDESV (reference sequence). The CDR3 loop spans 14 amino acids. V was clipped by 6 bases and J by 6 bases; unmatched bases: 8. CDR3 protein: CASRSTGGGQTQYF. The DNA of the CDR3 is TGTGCCAGCAGGTCTACAGGGGGCGGACAGACCCAGTACTTC.

This clone was observed a handful of times. The chain employs TRBV10-3 and TRBJ1-1; no reliable D call. This CDR3 has 14 amino acids. Germline CDR1 reads ENHRY; CDR2 reads SYGVKD. Trimming took 6 bases from V and 3 from J, leaving 14 bases between them. The CDR3 DNA follows: TGTGCCATCAGCGACCTGGCGGGAGACACTGAAGCTTTCTTT. It specifies CAISDLAGDTEAFF.

V gene TRBV19 combines with J gene TRBJ2-5; D is perhaps TRBD1 (5 bases). The CDR3 has 15 residues. CDR1 is LNHDA, CDR2 SQIVND, per germline (reference sequence). With 2 bases removed from V and 5 bases from J, the gap between germline ends came to 15 bases. The CDR3 DNA reads as TGTGCCAGTAGTATAAATGCTAAGGGGCAGGAGACCCAGTACTTC. Translation: CASSINAKGQETQYF.

V gene TRBV5-5 combines with J gene TRBJ2-3, with 7 bases lining up with TRBD2. Germline-derived CDR1 and CDR2 are SGHKS and YYEKEE (reference sequence). There are 14 residues in the CDR3. The ends lost 2 bases at V and 5 bases at J; junction bases unmatched: 5. CDR3 nucleotide sequence: TGTGCCAGCAGCTTCGGGACTAATCTAGATACGCAGTATTTT. Translating it yields CASSFGTNLDTQYF.

The chain employs TRBV5-5 and TRBJ1-2, with a possible D match to TRBD1 (6 bases). The CDR3 extends over 14 amino acids. Trimming took off 4 bases at V and 4 bases at J, with 14 bases between the two ends. CDR1 SGHKS and CDR2 YYEKEE come from the germline V gene (reference sequence). The CDR3 DNA is TGTGCCAGCAGCACCTGGACAGTCCCCTATGGCTACACCTTC. It specifies CASSTWTVPYGYTF.

V usage is TRBV3-1 (or the pseudogene TRBV3-2) and J usage is TRBJ2-3; a weak D match, TRBD1 (6 bases). The germline V gene encodes CDR1 LGHDT and CDR2 YNNKEL (reference sequence). V gave up 1 base and J gave up 1 base, with 9 bases separating them. This CDR3 contains 15 residues. The CDR3 DNA sequence: TGTGCCAGCAGCCAAGGCAGGGGAGGCACAGATACGCAGTATTTT. Protein sequence: CASSQGRGGTDTQYF.

The V call is TRBV4-1, the J call TRBJ1-6; TRBD1 agrees at 7 bases. Per the germline V gene, CDR1 is MGHRA and CDR2 is YSYEKL. The CDR3 is 15 residues long. The trim removed 4 bases at V and 8 bases at J, leaving 8 bases unmatched. The CDR3 DNA reads TGCGCCAGCAGCCCCGCCGGGACAGTACATTCACCCCTCCACTTT. This sequence encodes CASSPAGTVHSPLHF.

Written as DNA, the CDR3 is TGTGCCAGCTCACGGGACAGTTCCTACGAGCAGTACTTC. Translating it yields CASSRDSSYEQYF. The V and J genes are TRBV18 and TRBJ2-7; 7 nucleotides agree with TRBD1. There are 13 residues in the CDR3. Trimming took 4 bases from V and 1 from J; bases not matched to a gene: 1. CDR1 and CDR2 (germline): KGHSH, LQKENI.